The subject of this entry is one T cell receptor (beta chain). Its specificity is unknown. These data originate in a study of shared clonotypes between healthy human individuals. Study context: Aged 18 to 49, the donors were a couple of women and a few men. Study outcomes and limitations: Collection of samples was limited to blood; tissue repertoires likely differ. What rarefaction showed was incomplete sorted-subset sequencing despite large depth.

The CDR3 runs 14 residues. V trimming: 2 bases; J trimming: 7 bases; junction bases outside the gene matches: 6. Per germline, CDR1 SGHRS and CDR2 YFSETQ. Repertoires were generated with immunoSEQ multiplex PCR, while TCRdb's copy carries only in-frame clones and drops some. Of more than 2,000,000 clones detected, roughly 92% appear once; the ten largest clones hold 0.11% to 0.15%. Sequencing was performed on naive CD4+ T cells sorted from blood. The subset denotes: CD45RA+ positively selected. The sequence was obtained from a man aged 18 to 30 in good health. This chain uses TRBV5-1 with TRBJ2-1; 7 bases agree with TRBD2. The CDR3, as DNA: TGCGCCAGCAGCTTTACTAGCGCATCAAATGAGCAGTTCTTC. It is translated as CASSFTSASNEQFF.